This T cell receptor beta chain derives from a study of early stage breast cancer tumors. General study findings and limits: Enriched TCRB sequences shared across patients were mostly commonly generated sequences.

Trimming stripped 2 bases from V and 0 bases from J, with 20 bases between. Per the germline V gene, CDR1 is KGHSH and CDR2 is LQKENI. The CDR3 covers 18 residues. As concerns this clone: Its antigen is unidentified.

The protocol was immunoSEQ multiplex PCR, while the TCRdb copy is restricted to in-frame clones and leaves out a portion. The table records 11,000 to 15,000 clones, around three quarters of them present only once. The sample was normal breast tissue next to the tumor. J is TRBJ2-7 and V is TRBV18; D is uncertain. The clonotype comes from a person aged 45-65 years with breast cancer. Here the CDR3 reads CASSPTTPLGQLSYEQYF. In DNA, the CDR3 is TGTGCCAGCTCACCAACAACTCCTTTAGGCCAACTCTCCTACGAGCAGTACTTC.